In its sample, the clone carrying this TCR beta chain was seen once. The CDR3 loop spans 14 amino acids. The germline V and J ends were trimmed by 4 bases and 4 bases, with 10 bases remaining between them. Germline CDR1 is WNHNN and CDR2 is SYGVQD (reference sequence). Assay used: immunoSEQ multiplex PCR; TCRdb lists only in-frame clones, some missing. This sample yields about 65,000 clones, of which under 95% are seen a single time; roughly 2.7% belongs to the top ten. The entry originates in a study of blood T cell repertoires in COVID-19. Background on the study: Some COVID-19 samples were acute and others convalescent; all came from the United States, Italy and Spain. PBMCs, B-cell-depleted T cells, or T cells were the source of the cDNA or gDNA that made up the material.

Sequencing was done on a sample of peripheral blood. This TCR was sampled from a man aged 65 to 85 with active COVID-19. The V gene is TRBV10-1, the J gene TRBJ2-2; D is undetermined. The CDR3 bases are TGCGCCAGCAGTGTGGGCAGGTCCACCGGGGAGCTGTTTTTT. The encoded protein is CASSVGRSTGELFF.